A selection of T cell receptor beta chains follows, all from one sample in a study of T cell responses to AZD1222 COVID-19 vaccine. Sequenced by immunoSEQ multiplex PCR; TCRdb stores in-frame clones only, minus some. The sample contains nearly 110,000 clones, approximately 89% of which appear only once. Specimen: peripheral blood, collected on day 0 of AZD1222 vaccination. Receptor source: an adult in good health. Both conserved end residues are part of each CDR3. The D gene is left open where the match is weak. Clone size appears in some rows only: once, few, many, or a class for an expanded clone.

v_gene: TRBV6-2/TRBV6-3; abundance: -; d_gene: TRBD1; j_gene: TRBJ1-2; CDR3aa: CASSMDRGYGYTF; CDR3nt: TGTGCCAGCAGTATGGACAGGGGATATGGCTACACCTTC
v_gene: TRBV10-3; abundance: -; d_gene: TRBD1; j_gene: TRBJ2-7; CDR3aa: CAVQQGRGGEQYF; CDR3nt: TGTGCCGTACAACAGGGGCGAGGGGGCGAGCAGTACTTC
v_gene: TRBV27; abundance: -; d_gene: -; j_gene: TRBJ1-2; CDR3aa: CASSLTHTDYGYTF; CDR3nt: TGTGCCAGCAGTTTAACCCACACGGACTATGGCTACACCTTC
v_gene: TRBV5-8; abundance: -; d_gene: TRBD1; j_gene: TRBJ1-4; CDR3aa: CASSLVGQGKEKLFF; CDR3nt: TGTGCCAGCAGCTTGGTCGGACAGGGAAAGGAAAAACTGTTTTTT
v_gene: TRBV5-1; abundance: -; d_gene: -; j_gene: TRBJ2-1; CDR3aa: CASSSGVKPNEQFF; CDR3nt: TGCGCCAGCAGCTCAGGGGTCAAGCCTAATGAGCAGTTCTTC
v_gene: TRBV7-9; abundance: once; d_gene: -; j_gene: TRBJ1-4; CDR3aa: CASSGTTGYNEKLFF; CDR3nt: TGTGCCAGCAGCGGGACGACGGGATATAATGAAAAACTGTTTTTT
v_gene: TRBV9; abundance: -; d_gene: TRBD1; j_gene: TRBJ2-1; CDR3aa: CASSANTGTGVNNEQFF; CDR3nt: TGTGCCAGCAGCGCCAACACCGGGACAGGTGTTAACAATGAGCAGTTCTTC
v_gene: TRBV7-3; abundance: -; d_gene: -; j_gene: TRBJ1-1; CDR3aa: CASSLPRVTPWYTEAFF; CDR3nt: TGTGCCAGCAGCTTACCCCGGGTCACTCCTTGGTACACTGAAGCTTTCTTT
v_gene: TRBV2; abundance: -; d_gene: -; j_gene: TRBJ1-4; CDR3aa: CASSERAGVFEKLFF; CDR3nt: TGTGCCAGCAGTGAAAGGGCTGGCGTCTTTGAAAAACTGTTTTTT
v_gene: TRBV4-1; abundance: -; d_gene: -; j_gene: TRBJ1-4; CDR3aa: CASSQEGATNEKLFF; CDR3nt: TGCGCCAGCAGCCAGGAGGGGGCAACTAATGAAAAACTGTTTTTT